This entry lists 20 T cell receptor beta chains sequenced from one sample in a study of blood T cell repertoires in COVID-19. Clones were read by immunoSEQ multiplex PCR, and TCRdb kept only the in-frame ones, dropping some. The data show 60,000 to 90,000 clones, 75% to 90% seen once. Input material: peripheral blood. These receptor sequences come from a man aged 60-69 years with active or convalescent COVID-19.

V and J are TRBV3-1 (or the pseudogene TRBV3-2) and TRBJ2-7, with TRBD1 identical over 8 bases. V lost 4 bases, J lost 6 bases, and 5 bases stayed unmatched. Germline V gene lookup returns CDR1 LGHDT and CDR2 YNNKEL (reference sequence). CDR3 length equals 13 residues. The CDR3 nucleotides read TGTGCCAGCAGCCGGACGACAGGGGCCGAGCAGTACTTC. Its protein is CASSRTTGAEQYF.

The gene calls are TRBV6-1 and TRBJ1-2, with 9 bases matching TRBD1. This CDR3 is 15 amino acids long. J was trimmed by 4 bases and V by 2 bases; bases with no gene match: 5. The germline gives CDR1 MNHNS, CDR2 SASEGT. The CDR3 protein is CASSETGQGSYGYTF. The CDR3 coding sequence is TGTGCCAGCAGTGAAACGGGACAGGGTAGCTATGGCTACACCTTC.

The rearrangement links TRBV6-2 or TRBV6-3 to TRBJ1-6; TRBD1 agrees at 7 bases. With V trimmed by 4 bases and J by 9 bases, 9 bases remained unmatched. The CDR3 consists of 15 residues. CDR1 and CDR2 (germline): MNHEY, SVGEGT. CDR3 region: CASSLRETGTSPLHF. The CDR3 nucleotides read TGTGCCAGCAGTTTGAGGGAGACAGGGACTTCACCCCTCCACTTT.

V usage is TRBV27 and J usage is TRBJ1-5; no firm D call. The CDR3 runs to 15 residues. Trimming removed 3 bases from V and 0 bases from J, with 9 bases in between. CDR1 is MNHEY and CDR2 is SMNVEV in the germline V gene (reference sequence). The CDR3 is CASSFGGFSNQPQHF. The CDR3 bases are TGTGCCAGCAGTTTCGGCGGTTTTAGCAATCAGCCCCAGCATTTT.

This clone was detected only a few times. This chain links TRBV18 with TRBJ1-5; D remains unclear. The CDR3 spans 17 residues. CDR1 and CDR2 from the germline V gene are KGHSH and LQKENI. The V end lost 3 bases, the J end lost 2 bases, and 17 bases lay between the germline ends. The DNA of the CDR3 is TGTGCCAGCTCACCCTCCGATCCTTATAGCGGCAATCAGCCCCAGCATTTT. Protein sequence: CASSPSDPYSGNQPQHF.

On this clone itself: Other DNA sequences in this sample translate to the same CDR3. The chain recombines TRBV18 with TRBJ1-3; 8 bases match TRBD1. There are 14 residues in the CDR3. V gave up 6 bases and J gave up 5 bases; unmatched junction bases: 6. Germline CDR1 KGHSH, CDR2 LQKENI. The CDR3 DNA follows: TGTGCCAGCTCTCCCGGACAGGGTCGAAACACCATATATTTT. Its protein product is CASSPGQGRNTIYF.

This clone was seen only a few times. The CDR3, as DNA: TGCAGCGTTTCAGAGGGTCCGCAGAACACTGAAGCTTTCTTT. Translation gives CSVSEGPQNTEAFF. This chain uses TRBV29-1 with TRBJ1-1, with D hard to call. V lost 5 bases, J lost 1 base, and 14 bases lay in between. CDR3 length: 14 amino acids. Germline values: CDR1 SQVTM, CDR2 ANQGSEA.

This chain uses TRBV18 with TRBJ1-3; D may be TRBD1 (5 bases). Germline lookup yields CDR1 KGHSH and CDR2 LQKENI. The CDR3 extends over 16 amino acids. V lost 3 bases and J lost 0, with 12 bases in between. CDR3 DNA sequence: TGTGCCAGCTCACCGCGACAGCCGTTCTCTGGAAACACCATATATTTT. It is translated as CASSPRQPFSGNTIYF. Full variable domain (rest looked up from reference TRBV18 and TRBJ1-3): NAGVMQNPRHLVRRRGQEARLRCSPMKGHSHVYWYRQLPEEGLKFMVYLQKENIIDESGMPKERFSAEFPKEGPSILRIQQVVRGDSAAYFCASSPRQPFSGNTIYFGEGSWLTVV.

The chain links TRBV5-1 to TRBJ2-3; TRBD2 aligns across 10 bases. V trimming: 1 base; J trimming: 1 base; junction bases outside the gene matches: 9. There are 18 residues in the CDR3. CDR1 and CDR2 from the germline V gene are SGHRS and YFSETQ. This chain's CDR3 is CASSLFLAGARGTDTQYF. The CDR3 DNA sequence: TGCGCCAGCAGCTTGTTTCTAGCGGGGGCGCGAGGCACAGATACGCAGTATTTT.

The chain has TRBV5-1 and TRBJ2-2, with a possible D match to TRBD2 (7 bases). CDR3 size: 16 residues. CDR1 and CDR2 from the germline V gene are SGHRS and YFSETQ. V lost 5 bases and J lost 4, with 18 bases in between. CDR3 sequence: CASSSLGGGPTGELFF. The CDR3 DNA sequence: TGCGCCAGCAGTTCTCTGGGCGGGGGCCCCACCGGGGAGCTGTTTTTT.

Concerning this clone itself: This specimen includes other DNA sequences encoding the same CDR3. The chain has TRBV7-9 and TRBJ2-3; 9 nucleotides line up with TRBD2. The CDR3 length is 15 residues. CDR1 and CDR2 (germline): SEHNR, FQNEAQ (reference sequence). With V trimmed by 5 bases and J by 1 base, 4 bases remained unmatched. The CDR3 sequence is CASSLGLAGTDTQYF. CDR3 nucleotides: TGTGCCAGCAGCCTGGGACTAGCAGGCACAGATACGCAGTATTTT.

CDR3 loop: CARTSSNYGYTF. The CDR3 nucleotides are TGTGCCAGAACTAGCTCCAACTATGGCTACACCTTC. V and J are TRBV6-4 and TRBJ1-2; D gene uncertain. This CDR3 contains 12 residues. Germline CDR1 reads MRHNA; CDR2 reads SNTAGT. V shed 9 bases and J shed 2 bases, with 10 bases lying between them.

This sequence joins TRBV9 and TRBJ2-7; 14 bases agree with TRBD2. From germline, CDR1 is SGDLS and CDR2 YYNGEE. The CDR3 totals 16 residues. V was pared by 0 bases and J by 4 bases, with 3 bases of the junction left unmatched. This CDR3 is CASSVGTSGGIYEQYF. The CDR3 DNA follows: TGTGCCAGCAGCGTAGGGACTAGCGGGGGGATTTACGAGCAGTACTTC. Variable domain in full (rest from reference TRBV9 and TRBJ2-7): DSGVTQTPKHLITATGQRVTLRCSPRSGDLSVYWYQQSLDQGLQFLIQYYNGEERAKGNILERFSAQQFPDLHSELNLSSLELGDSALYFCASSVGTSGGIYEQYFGPGTRLTVT.

The chain couples TRBV3-1 (or the pseudogene TRBV3-2) to TRBJ1-1; 10 nucleotides align to TRBD1. Germline CDR1 reads LGHDT; CDR2 reads YNNKEL (reference sequence). V lost 4 bases, J lost 4 bases, and 6 bases stayed unmatched. This CDR3 spans 15 amino acids. Here the CDR3 reads CASSPGRTGGTEAFF. Written as DNA, the CDR3 is TGTGCCAGCAGCCCGGGAAGGACAGGGGGCACTGAAGCTTTCTTT.

This CDR3 is CASSYSGLKGYTF. In nucleotides, the CDR3 is TGTGCCAGCAGTTACTCGGGGCTTAAAGGCTACACCTTC. The V call is TRBV6-5, the J call TRBJ1-2; D possibly corresponds to TRBD1 (5 bases). The germline gives CDR1 MNHEY, CDR2 SVGAGI. Trimming left V 0 bases short and J 8 bases short, with 10 bases between. The CDR3 runs 13 residues.

The chain carries TRBV3-1 (or the pseudogene TRBV3-2) and TRBJ1-6; 10 nucleotides match TRBD1. This CDR3 region has 15 residues. V trimming: 4 bases; J trimming: 9 bases; junction bases outside the gene matches: 6. From germline, CDR1 is LGHDT and CDR2 YNNKEL (reference sequence). The CDR3 reads CASSRGQGNSSPLHF. The CDR3 DNA reads TGTGCCAGCAGCCGGGGACAGGGGAATAGTTCACCCCTCCACTTT.

The chain links TRBV7-2 to TRBJ2-3; D possibly corresponds to TRBD2 (5 bases). V gave up 4 bases and J gave up 1 base, with 15 bases separating them. CDR1 and CDR2 from the germline V gene are SGHTA and FQGNSA. The CDR3 extends over 16 amino acids. The CDR3 reads CASSSQSGSRTDTQYF. The CDR3, as DNA: TGTGCCAGCAGCTCCCAGAGCGGCAGTCGCACAGATACGCAGTATTTT.

DNA of the CDR3: TGTGCCAGCAGCTTCGGGCCTGACAGGGGAAGCAATCAGCCCCAGCATTTT. It is translated as CASSFGPDRGSNQPQHF. The V and J genes are TRBV7-9 and TRBJ1-5; 8 bases match TRBD1. Germline V gene sequence: CDR1 SEHNR, CDR2 FQNEAQ (reference sequence). Trimming at V came to 3 bases and at J to 1 base, leaving 8 bases not matched to a gene. The CDR3 totals 17 residues.

This clone was counted a few times. V is TRBV19 and J is TRBJ1-1; D may be TRBD1 (6 bases). CDR1 is LNHDA and CDR2 is SQIVND in the germline V gene (reference sequence). The V gene lost 9 bases and the J gene lost 1 base, with 18 bases spanning the gap. The CDR3 extends over 15 amino acids. The CDR3 loop reads CASENSGTPNTEAFF. CDR3 coding DNA: TGTGCCAGCGAGAACTCTGGGACACCGAACACTGAAGCTTTCTTT.

This clone was observed a handful of times. The chain recombines TRBV9 with TRBJ2-1, with 7 nucleotides matching TRBD1. CDR3 size: 13 residues. With 7 bases clipped from V and 0 bases from J, the junction kept 1 base outside the gene matches. Looked up from germline, CDR1 is SGDLS and CDR2 is YYNGEE. The CDR3 here is CASAGGSYNEQFF. For the CDR3, the DNA is TGTGCCAGCGCAGGGGGCTCCTACAATGAGCAGTTCTTC.